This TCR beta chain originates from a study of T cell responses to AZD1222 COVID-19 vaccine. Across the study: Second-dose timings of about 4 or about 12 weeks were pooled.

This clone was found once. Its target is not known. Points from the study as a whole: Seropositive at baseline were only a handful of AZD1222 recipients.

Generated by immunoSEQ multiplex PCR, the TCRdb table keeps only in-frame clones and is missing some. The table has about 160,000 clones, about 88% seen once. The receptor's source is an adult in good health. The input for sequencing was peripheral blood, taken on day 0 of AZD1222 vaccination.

The CDR3 spells CASSHPNWENTEAFF. In nucleotides, the CDR3 is TGCGCCAGCAGCCATCCTAATTGGGAGAACACTGAAGCTTTCTTT. The chain combines TRBV5-1 with TRBJ1-1; D not resolved. The CDR3 is 15 residues long. The germline V gene encodes CDR1 SGHRS and CDR2 YFSETQ. The V gene lost 4 bases and the J gene lost 1 base, with 14 bases spanning the gap.